This entry lists 12 T cell receptor beta chains sequenced from one sample in a study of blood T cell repertoires in COVID-19. The repertoire was sequenced with immunoSEQ multiplex PCR; TCRdb's copy has only in-frame clones and lacks some. The sample gives 200,000 to 300,000 clones, roughly 76% of which show up once; roughly 7.4% is in the top ten. Source material: peripheral blood. Receptor source: a woman older than 75 with COVID-19, enrolled during active disease.

The J gene is TRBJ1-2, the V gene TRBV5-6; TRBD1 aligns across 8 bases. With V trimmed by 3 bases and J by 2 bases, 0 bases remained unmatched. Looked up from germline, CDR1 is SGHDT and CDR2 is YYEEEE. CDR3 size: 13 residues. The CDR3 DNA reads as TGTGCCAGCAGCTGGGACAGGAACTATGGCTACACCTTC. Translated: CASSWDRNYGYTF. The full variable domain, with the rest looked up from reference TRBV5-6 and TRBJ1-2, is DAGVTQSPTHLIKTRGQQVTLRCSPKSGHDTVSWYQQALGQGPQFIFQYYEEEERQRGNFPDRFSGHQFPNYSSELNVNALLLGDSALYLCASSWDRNYGYTFGSGTRLTVV.

This chain links TRBV3-1 (or the pseudogene TRBV3-2) with TRBJ1-2, with 9 bases lining up with TRBD1. The V gene's germline CDR1 is LGHDT and CDR2 YNNKEL (reference sequence). This CDR3 region has 14 residues. V lost 4 bases, J lost 8 bases, and 8 bases stayed unmatched. CDR3 amino acids: CASSPRRQGGGYTF. The CDR3 DNA reads TGTGCCAGCAGCCCCCGGCGACAGGGGGGCGGCTACACCTTC.

The J gene is TRBJ2-2, the V gene TRBV11-2, with TRBD2 matching over 13 bases. This CDR3 region has 17 residues. V was clipped by 5 bases and J by 0 bases; unmatched bases: 3. CDR1 and CDR2 from the germline V gene are SGHAT and FQNNGV. CDR3 nucleotide sequence: TGTGCCAGCAGCAAGGGACTAGCGGGGCCGAACACCGGGGAGCTGTTTTTT. The encoded protein is CASSKGLAGPNTGELFF.

This chain uses TRBV7-9 with TRBJ2-1, with D possibly TRBD1 on 5 matching bases. Trimming took 3 bases from V and 6 from J, leaving 15 bases between them. The germline gives CDR1 SEHNR, CDR2 FQNEAQ (reference sequence). This CDR3 has 15 amino acids. The CDR3 DNA reads TGTGCCAGCAGCTTCGGGCAGGGTTGGATCAATGAGCAGTTCTTC. Protein sequence: CASSFGQGWINEQFF.

The V call is TRBV30, the J call TRBJ1-5; 8 nucleotides line up with TRBD1. Germline V lookup: CDR1 GTSNPN, CDR2 SVGIG (reference sequence). There are 13 residues in the CDR3. Losses at the gene ends were 1 base for V and 6 bases for J; bases not matched to a gene: 2. In DNA, the CDR3 is TGTGCCTGGAGTGGACAGGGGATTCAGCCCCAGCATTTT. Translated: CAWSGQGIQPQHF.

This clone appeared a single time. This chain's CDR3 is CASSHSILGGNTDTQYF. The CDR3 nucleotides read TGTGCCAGCAGTCATTCTATCCTAGGAGGAAATACAGATACGCAGTATTTT. This rearrangement joins TRBV2 to TRBJ2-3, with D perhaps TRBD2 (5 bases). This CDR3 contains 17 residues. CDR1 and CDR2 from the germline V gene are SNHLY and FYNNEI. The V gene lost 5 bases and the J gene lost 3 bases, with 21 bases spanning the gap.

The chain joins TRBV5-1 to TRBJ2-2, with D tentatively TRBD2 (6 bases). The CDR3 runs to 16 residues. The germline V and J ends were trimmed by 0 bases and 2 bases, with 11 bases remaining between them. Looked up from germline, CDR1 is SGHRS and CDR2 is YFSETQ. The CDR3 nucleotides are TGCGCCAGCAGCTTGGGGACTATCTCTAACACCGGGGAGCTGTTTTTT. It codes for CASSLGTISNTGELFF.

The V gene is TRBV28, the J gene TRBJ1-2; 8 bases align to TRBD1. There are 14 residues in the CDR3. Looked up from germline, CDR1 is MDHEN and CDR2 is SYDVKM. With V trimmed by 6 bases and J by 8 bases, 11 bases remained unmatched. CDR3 region: CASSVGQGATGYTF. CDR3 nucleotides: TGTGCCAGCAGCGTCGGGCAGGGGGCTACCGGCTACACCTTC.

The gene calls are TRBV6-5 and TRBJ2-7, with D hard to call. Trimming stripped 7 bases from V and 0 bases from J, with 7 bases between. Germline CDR1 reads MNHEY; CDR2 reads SVGAGI. This CDR3 comprises 12 residues. For the CDR3, the DNA is TGTGCCAGCACAGAAAGCTCCTACGAGCAGTACTTC. Its protein is CASTESSYEQYF.

J is TRBJ1-6 and V is TRBV29-1; D is unclear. CDR3 length equals 13 residues. Germline values: CDR1 SQVTM, CDR2 ANQGSEA. V lost 3 bases and J lost 10, with 13 bases in between. CDR3 nucleotide sequence: TGCAGCGTTGATCCAGGCGACGGATCACCCCTCCACTTT. It specifies CSVDPGDGSPLHF.

In its sample, this clone was seen many times. The chain recombines TRBV18 with TRBJ1-5; 8 bases line up with TRBD1. The CDR3 has 13 residues. CDR1 and CDR2 (germline): KGHSH, LQKENI. The junction had 5 bases not matched to a gene; V was cut back by 6 bases and J by 7 bases. CDR3 in amino acids: CASSLDREQPQHF. As DNA, the CDR3 is TGTGCCAGCTCGCTGGACAGGGAGCAGCCCCAGCATTTT.

This clone has just a few counts. DNA for the CDR3: TGTGCCAGCTCACAAGACAGGGTGAACACTGAAGCTTTCTTT. Its translation: CASSQDRVNTEAFF. The chain combines TRBV18 with TRBJ1-1, with 7 bases that match TRBD1. V was clipped by 4 bases and J by 0 bases; unmatched bases: 2. CDR3 length: 14 residues. Germline values: CDR1 KGHSH, CDR2 LQKENI.